This T cell receptor beta chain appears in the sequencing data of a study of CD8 T cells in ankylosing spondylitis. About this clonotype: What it recognizes is unknown.

General study findings and limits: Blood of patients with ankylosing spondylitis appeared to be characterized by a TCR beta motif of about 8 highly homologous variants. Clones linked with disease were CD8+ and fairly uncommon in the peripheral blood. Certain motif variants had earlier appeared in reactive arthritis synovial fluid and blood.

TCRdb reprocessed the 5' RACE reads with MiXCR, giving one entry per CDR3 protein. This sample has 200,000 to 250,000 distinct CDR3 sequences, with around 20% found just once. The sample consisted of blood, either unsorted or a sorted T cell fraction (not recorded which). The clonotype originates from a male donor with ankylosing spondylitis.

The CDR3 protein is CASTTLTSAERYNEQFF. The CDR3 DNA sequence: TGTGCCAGCACCACTTTGACTAGCGCCGAACGATACAATGAGCAGTTCTTC. V usage is TRBV27 and J usage is TRBJ2-1, with 8 bases aligning to TRBD2. CDR3 length: 17 residues. Germline assignment: CDR1 MNHEY and CDR2 SMNVEV (reference sequence). The V segment lost 7 bases and the J segment 4 bases; nucleotides outside the gene matches: 15.